The rows below give T cell receptor beta chains drawn from one sample of a study of cytomegalovirus exposure and HLA in healthy donors. The data were produced by immunoSEQ multiplex PCR, yet TCRdb's version contains in-frame clones alone and is incomplete. The sample includes roughly 150,000 clones, roughly 95% of them seen just once. Sequencing input: PBMCs. Receptors were obtained from a woman aged 18-29 years in good health and CMV-seronegative. Each CDR3 is given with its conserved first and last residue. The D gene is left open where the match is weak. Not all rows give a size; the values are once, few, many and, for expanded clones, a class.

D	size	V	J	CDR3	DNA
TRBD1	NA	TRBV12-5	TRBJ1-6	CASGLSRDRAQHSPLHF	TGTGCTAGTGGTTTGTCCCGGGACAGGGCCCAGCATTCACCCCTCCACTTT
TRBD1	NA	TRBV4-3	TRBJ2-7	CASSEGTGGTYEQYF	TGCGCCAGCTCGGAGGGGACAGGGGGAACCTACGAGCAGTACTTC
NA	NA	TRBV11-2	TRBJ1-1	CASSLGTDMNTEAFF	TGTGCCAGCAGCTTAGGGACAGATATGAACACTGAAGCTTTCTTT
TRBD1	once	TRBV14	TRBJ2-2	CASSPRTGRNTGELFF	TGTGCCAGCAGCCCCCGGACAGGGCGCAACACCGGGGAGCTGTTTTTT
TRBD1	NA	TRBV7-2	TRBJ2-2	CASSSTRGRTGELFF	TGTGCCAGCAGCTCAACGAGGGGGCGGACCGGGGAGCTGTTTTTT
TRBD1	NA	TRBV7-9	TRBJ1-1	CASSPGTGEGNTEAFF	TGTGCCAGCAGCCCGGGGACAGGGGAAGGGAACACTGAAGCTTTCTTT
TRBD2	NA	TRBV29-1	TRBJ2-3	CSAKLAGRTDTQYF	TGCAGCGCCAAGCTAGCGGGGAGGACAGATACGCAGTATTTT
NA	NA	TRBV5-1	TRBJ2-7	CASSLGNRVYEQYF	TGCGCCAGCAGCTTGGGAAACAGGGTTTACGAGCAGTACTTC
TRBD2	NA	TRBV5-1	TRBJ2-3	CASGGGGSADTQYF	TGCGCCAGCGGCGGGGGGGGCTCAGCAGATACGCAGTATTTT
NA	NA	TRBV27	TRBJ2-3	CASSDYQTDTQYF	TGTGCCAGCAGTGACTACCAAACAGATACGCAGTATTTT
NA	NA	TRBV11-1	TRBJ1-1	CASSLWGGTEAFF	TGTGCCAGCAGCTTATGGGGGGGAACTGAAGCTTTCTTT
NA	NA	TRBV7-8	TRBJ1-1	CASSQGRGKRDEAFF	TGTGCCAGCAGCCAAGGTCGGGGGAAGAGAGACGAAGCTTTCTTT
TRBD2	NA	TRBV5-6	TRBJ2-5	CASSSVKRGGGETQYF	TGTGCCAGCAGCTCCGTAAAGCGGGGGGGCGGGGAGACCCAGTACTTC
NA	NA	TRBV29-1	TRBJ1-5	CSVGAGNQPQHF	TGCAGCGTTGGGGCGGGGAATCAGCCCCAGCATTTT
TRBD1	NA	TRBV7-9	TRBJ2-5	CASSFIITGTGKEETQYF	TGTGCCAGCAGCTTCATCATTACCGGGACAGGGAAGGAAGAGACCCAGTACTTC
TRBD1	once	TRBV6-5	TRBJ2-6	CASRPDRAGANVLTF	TGTGCCAGCAGGCCCGACAGGGCTGGGGCCAACGTCCTGACTTTC
NA	NA	TRBV2	TRBJ2-7	CASSVARAEQYF	TGTGCCAGCAGTGTGGCGAGGGCCGAGCAGTACTTC
TRBD2	NA	TRBV10-1	TRBJ2-5	CAKTSGKETQYF	TGCGCCAAGACTAGCGGGAAAGAGACCCAGTACTTC
NA	NA	TRBV9	TRBJ1-2	CASSPRTDNYGYTF	TGTGCCAGCAGCCCGAGGACAGATAACTATGGCTACACCTTC
NA	NA	TRBV5-4	TRBJ1-2	CASSHGGNYGYTF	TGTGCCAGCAGCCACGGGGGGAACTATGGCTACACCTTC
NA	NA	TRBV19	TRBJ1-2	CASSIARTRATGYTF	TGTGCCAGTAGTATAGCCCGGACAAGGGCGACCGGCTACACCTTC
TRBD2	NA	TRBV6-1	TRBJ2-3	CASRETRGGSSTDTQYF	TGTGCCAGCAGAGAAACTCGGGGGGGATCTAGCACAGATACGCAGTATTTT
NA	NA	TRBV4-1	TRBJ2-3	CASSHRSSPF	TGCGCCAGCAGCCACCGGTCCTCTCCTTTT